A single sample gave rise to the 7 T cell receptor beta chains below, sequenced in a study of cytomegalovirus exposure and HLA in healthy donors. The PCR used 60 Vbeta and 13 Jbeta primers. Produced via immunoSEQ multiplex PCR; TCRdb's table is partial and in-frame only. The profile shows approximately 220,000 clones, 76% of them singletons. Sequencing was performed on PBMCs. All receptors come from a man aged 18-30 years in good health and CMV-seronegative.

This clone turned up a few times. The same CDR3 is also encoded by other DNA sequences in this sample. The chain joins TRBV9 to TRBJ2-3; D is ambiguous. This CDR3 is built from 13 residues. Trimming shortened V by 0 bases and J by 1 base, and 3 bases separated the two germline ends. From germline, CDR1 is SGDLS and CDR2 YYNGEE. The CDR3 sequence: CASSVAGTDTQYF. CDR3 nucleotides: TGTGCCAGCAGCGTAGCCGGCACAGATACGCAGTATTTT.

The chain combines TRBV7-9 with TRBJ2-7; 9 bases agree with TRBD1. CDR1 and CDR2 from the germline V gene are SEHNR and FQNEAQ (reference sequence). After removal of 5 bases from V and 0 bases from J, the junction contained 8 bases not matched to a gene. The CDR3 is 16 residues long. Here the CDR3 reads CASSTSGTGISYEQYF. CDR3 DNA: TGTGCCAGCAGCACCAGCGGGACAGGGATCTCCTACGAGCAGTACTTC.

This clone has a single count. V gene TRBV21-1 combines with J gene TRBJ2-1; TRBD2, the table's D call, lacks a check against the DNA. TRBV21-1 constitutes a pseudogene. The CDR3 contains 17 residues. The CDR3 spells CASSKVKLAAFGSEQFF. The CDR3 DNA is TGTGCCAGCAGCAAAGTAAAGCTAGCGGCATTTGGTAGTGAGCAGTTCTTC.

The CDR3 reads CASSHPGLAGGSDFEQFF. For the CDR3, the DNA is TGTGCCAGCAGCCATCCGGGACTAGCGGGAGGTTCTGATTTTGAGCAGTTCTTC. V gene TRBV7-9 combines with J gene TRBJ2-1; 15 bases are shared with TRBD2. The CDR3 is 18 residues long. The junction had 14 bases not matched to a gene; V was cut back by 5 bases and J by 9 bases. The germline CDR1 and CDR2 sequences are SEHNR and FQNEAQ (reference sequence).

The chain joins TRBV9 to TRBJ1-6, with D perhaps matching TRBD1 (5 bases). This CDR3 spans 13 amino acids. V lost 4 bases and J lost 8, with 10 bases in between. Germline V gives CDR1 SGDLS, CDR2 YYNGEE. CDR3 protein: CASSLRGDSPLHF. The DNA of the CDR3 is TGTGCCAGCAGCCTCCGGGGGGATTCACCCCTCCACTTT.

About this clone itself: The sample holds other DNA sequences that translate to the same CDR3. J is TRBJ2-5 and V is TRBV5-1; 7 bases align to TRBD2. The CDR3 is made up of 14 amino acids. The germline V gene has CDR1 SGHRS and CDR2 YFSETQ. Trimming cost V 0 bases and J 5 bases; bases outside gene matches: 4. DNA of the CDR3: TGCGCCAGCAGCTTGGGTTTAGCGGGCGAGACCCAGTACTTC. Amino acid sequence: CASSLGLAGETQYF.

The V and J genes are TRBV2 and TRBJ2-7, with D possibly being TRBD1 (6 bases). Per the germline V gene, CDR1 is SNHLY and CDR2 is FYNNEI. The CDR3 sequence is 12 residues long. Trimming took off 7 bases at V and 7 bases at J, with 14 bases between the two ends. The CDR3: CASNYRAEEQYF. The CDR3 DNA is TGTGCCAGCAACTACAGGGCGGAGGAGCAGTACTTC.